Detailed here is one T cell receptor beta chain. Its target is unknown. Germline V lookup: CDR1 MDHEN, CDR2 SYDVKM. The CDR3 length is 13 residues. Trimming took off 2 bases at V and 0 bases at J, with 5 bases between the two ends. These data come from a study of T cells in Graves' hyperthyroidism and ophthalmopathy. Findings of the study overall: In blood, most of the thyroid clonotypes expanded above 0.001 were also present. Stable hyperthyroidism and ophthalmopathy were separated using 13 V-J signatures.

Amplification targeted TCR beta CDR3 regions from RNA transcripts. HTBI primers drove first-round RT-PCR of the TCR CDR3. TCRdb re-called the multiplex PCR reads with MiXCR, one entry per CDR3 protein. The sample has roughly 500,000 distinct CDR3 sequences; about 15% are singletons. The authors obtained PBMCs from around 11 ml of fresh peripheral blood. The chain uses TRBV28 and TRBJ2-7; D call uncertain. Sequencing was done on a sample of blood. The TCR comes from a young woman with Graves' hyperthyroidism that later progressed to Graves' ophthalmopathy. The CDR3 loop reads CASSLSHSYEQYF. CDR3 DNA sequence: TGTGCCAGCAGTTTAAGCCACTCCTACGAGCAGTACTTC.